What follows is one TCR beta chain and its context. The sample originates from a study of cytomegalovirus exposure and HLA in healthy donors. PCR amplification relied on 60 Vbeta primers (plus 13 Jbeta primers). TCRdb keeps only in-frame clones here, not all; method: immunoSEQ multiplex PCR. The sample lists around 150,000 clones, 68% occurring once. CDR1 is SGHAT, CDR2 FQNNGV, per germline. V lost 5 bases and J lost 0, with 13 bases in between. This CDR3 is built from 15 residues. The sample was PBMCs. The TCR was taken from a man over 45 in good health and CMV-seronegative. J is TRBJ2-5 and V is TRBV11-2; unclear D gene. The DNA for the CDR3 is TGTGCCAGCAGCCCAGGTTCCGTTTACCAAGAGACCCAGTACTTC. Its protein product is CASSPGSVYQETQYF.